The 32 T cell receptor beta chains reported below all come from one sample, sequenced in a study of vaccination and CD4 T cells after COVID-19. Treatment reported: roughly 10-day PBMC culture with coronavirus spike peptide pools or control peptides (ViraFEST assay). For these receptors, no antigen is known. Sequencing of DNA taken from cultured CD4+ T cells relied on the Oncomine TCR Beta short-read assay. Each CDR3 protein is one row after TCRdb ran MiXCR on the PCR reads. The sample records over 12,000 distinct CDR3 sequences, around 45% being singletons. Sequencing was performed on CD4+ T cells from blood, cultured in vitro. Receptors originate from a human donor who had recovered from COVID-19.

In its sample, this clonotype was seen a few times. CDR3 amino acids: CASSAMVRVGEVNTEAFF. CDR3 sequence (DNA): TGTGCCAGTAGTGCCATGGTGAGGGTTGGGGAAGTGAACACTGAAGCTTTCTTT. The chain couples TRBV19 to TRBJ1-1; D call uncertain. The CDR3 covers 18 residues. Looked up from germline, CDR1 is LNHDA and CDR2 is SQIVND (reference sequence). Deletions cut 5 bases from V and 0 bases from J, with 22 bases between.

This chain joins TRBV19 and TRBJ2-5, with 7 bases that match TRBD1. Germline V lookup: CDR1 LNHDA, CDR2 SQIVND (reference sequence). This CDR3 has 16 amino acids. V shed 0 bases and J 4 bases; nucleotides not matched to a gene: 8. CDR3 in amino acids: CASSIDTGDPVETQYF. CDR3 DNA sequence: TGTGCCAGTAGTATAGACACAGGGGACCCTGTAGAGACCCAGTACTTC.

V is TRBV6-1 and J is TRBJ2-2; 8 bases align to TRBD1. Trimming at V came to 5 bases and at J to 4 bases, leaving 6 bases not matched to a gene. Germline CDR1 reads MNHNS; CDR2 reads SASEGT. The CDR3 loop spans 15 amino acids. For the CDR3, the DNA is TGTGCCAGCAGTCGTGCGACAGGGGCCACCGGGGAGCTGTTTTTT. This encodes CASSRATGATGELFF.

The V gene is TRBV19, the J gene TRBJ1-2; 7 positions match TRBD1. Germline CDR1 reads LNHDA; CDR2 reads SQIVND (reference sequence). After removal of 3 bases from V and 8 bases from J, the junction contained 12 bases not matched to a gene. The CDR3 covers 15 residues. CDR3 amino acids: CASSITTGAGSGYTF. In DNA form, the CDR3 reads TGTGCCAGTAGTATTACCACAGGGGCCGGATCAGGCTACACCTTC.

The rearrangement joins TRBV24-1 to TRBJ1-2; 7 nucleotides match TRBD1. Per the germline V gene, CDR1 is KGHDR and CDR2 is SFDVKD. Trimming cost V 4 bases and J 5 bases; bases outside gene matches: 6. CDR3 size: 14 residues. CDR3 sequence: CATSDNLTGYGYTF. The CDR3 nucleotides read TGTGCCACCAGTGACAACTTGACAGGGTATGGCTACACCTTC.

CDR3: CASMGDSGNTIYF. For the CDR3, the DNA is TGTGCCAGTATGGGGGACTCTGGAAACACCATATATTTT. The V gene is TRBV19, the J gene TRBJ1-3; possibly TRBD1 for D (5 bases). The CDR3 spans 13 residues. Germline loops: CDR1 LNHDA, CDR2 SQIVND (reference sequence). Trimming shortened V by 7 bases and J by 0 bases, and 7 bases separated the two germline ends.

This clonotype has more than one count but fewer than ten. V usage is TRBV7-9 and J usage is TRBJ2-2, with D tentatively TRBD1 (5 bases). Deletions cut 2 bases from V and 1 base from J, with 5 bases between. Per germline, CDR1 SEHNR and CDR2 FQNEAQ (reference sequence). The CDR3 runs 14 residues. The CDR3 spells CASSLQGNTGELFF. The DNA for the CDR3 is TGTGCCAGCAGCTTACAGGGGAACACCGGGGAGCTGTTTTTT.

The chain couples TRBV6-5 to TRBJ2-3; D is possibly TRBD2 (6 bases). This CDR3 has 13 residues. The V gene lost 2 bases and the J gene lost 11 bases, with 14 bases spanning the gap. CDR1 is MNHEY, CDR2 SVGAGI, per germline. CDR3 DNA: TGTGCCAGCAGTTACGGTCCCGGGAGAGGGCAGTATTTT. Its translation is CASSYGPGRGQYF.

This clonotype occurred a few times. The genes are TRBV4-3 and TRBJ1-2, with 7 bases aligning to TRBD1. CDR1 and CDR2 (germline): LGHNA, YSLEER. The CDR3 runs 18 residues. The J segment lost 4 bases and the V segment lost 0 bases, leaving 14 bases of the junction unmatched. Here the CDR3 reads CASSQDISRGGTVYGYTF. The CDR3 DNA is TGCGCCAGCAGCCAAGATATTTCGAGGGGAGGGACAGTCTATGGCTACACCTTC.

The chain recombines TRBV19 with TRBJ2-1; D is undetermined. This CDR3 contains 12 residues. CDR1 LNHDA and CDR2 SQIVND come from the germline V gene (reference sequence). Deletions cut 4 bases from V and 10 bases from J, with 11 bases between. CDR3 amino acids: CASSTSRPEQFF. The CDR3 DNA reads as TGTGCCAGTAGTACATCCAGGCCCGAGCAGTTCTTC.

This clonotype was counted a few times. The chain couples TRBV7-8 to TRBJ1-1, with 7 positions matching TRBD1. The germline V gene encodes CDR1 SGHVS and CDR2 FQNEAQ. This CDR3 has 15 amino acids. With V trimmed by 1 base and J by 1 base, 3 bases remained unmatched. The CDR3 DNA follows: TGTGCCAGCAGCTTAGGAGCAGGGGGGAACACTGAAGCTTTCTTT. Translated, it gives CASSLGAGGNTEAFF.

The sample holds one count of this clonotype. This chain uses TRBV6-1 with TRBJ1-5; D remains ambiguous. Trimming cost V 7 bases and J 10 bases, with 11 bases left between them. In germline, CDR1 is MNHNS, CDR2 SASEGT. CDR3 length: 11 residues. DNA for the CDR3: TGTGCCAGCATAGGTGGAGGACCCCAGCATTTT. Its translation is CASIGGGPQHF.

The table lists this clonotype with a count of one. The V gene is TRBV9, the J gene TRBJ2-3; 7 bases align to TRBD1. Germline V CDR1 and CDR2: SGDLS, YYNGEE. V dropped 3 bases and J dropped 1; count of bases not matched to a gene: 8. The length of the CDR3 is 16 residues. CDR3 loop: CASSAGPQGGTDTQYF. The CDR3 nucleotides are TGTGCCAGCAGCGCGGGACCCCAGGGGGGCACAGATACGCAGTATTTT.

This sequence joins TRBV4-1 and TRBJ1-2; TRBD1 aligns across 8 bases. The junction had 5 bases not matched to a gene; V was cut back by 5 bases and J by 3 bases. The CDR3 is 14 amino acids. Germline V lookup: CDR1 MGHRA, CDR2 YSYEKL. CDR3 in DNA: TGCGCCAGCAGCTCACCGGGACAGGACTATGGCTACACCTTC. Residues: CASSSPGQDYGYTF.

This chain links TRBV2 with TRBJ1-5, with TRBD1 matching over 9 bases. The CDR3 extends over 16 amino acids. J lost 2 bases, V lost 5 bases, and 7 bases had no gene match. CDR1 SNHLY and CDR2 FYNNEI come from the germline V gene. The CDR3 loop is CASSPSDRGGNQPQHF. DNA for the CDR3: TGTGCCAGCAGTCCGTCGGACAGGGGAGGCAATCAGCCCCAGCATTTT.

The chain joins TRBV30 to TRBJ2-1; D remains ambiguous. CDR1 is GTSNPN and CDR2 is SVGIG in the germline V gene (reference sequence). The V gene lost 3 bases and the J gene lost 6 bases, with 15 bases spanning the gap. There are 14 residues in the CDR3. The CDR3 DNA reads as TGTGCCTGGAGACCCCGTGGTAGCATCAATGAGCAGTTCTTC. Translating gives CAWRPRGSINEQFF.

The chain recombines TRBV20-1 with TRBJ2-5, with 7 nucleotides matching TRBD1. CDR1 and CDR2 from the germline V gene are DFQATT and SNEGSKA (reference sequence). The CDR3 is 15 amino acids. V dropped 0 bases and J dropped 5; count of bases not matched to a gene: 9. The CDR3 is CSARDRGKLGETQYF. In nucleotides, the CDR3 is TGCAGTGCTAGAGACAGGGGGAAACTGGGGGAGACCCAGTACTTC.

The gene calls are TRBV19 and TRBJ1-5; TRBD1 might be the D (5 bases). In germline, CDR1 is LNHDA, CDR2 SQIVND (reference sequence). The CDR3 has 16 residues. The V end was cut by 6 bases, the J end by 0 bases, with 15 bases between. The CDR3 reads CASSERDGLSNQPQHF. The DNA of the CDR3 is TGTGCCAGTAGCGAAAGGGACGGCCTTAGCAATCAGCCCCAGCATTTT. The whole variable domain, remainder taken from reference TRBV19 and TRBJ1-5, is DGGITQSPKYLFRKEGQNVTLSCEQNLNHDAMYWYRQDPGQGLRLIYYSQIVNDFQKGDIAEGYSVSREKKESFPLTVTSAQKNPTAFYLCASSERDGLSNQPQHFGDGTRLSIL.

The V and J genes are TRBV11-3 and TRBJ2-2; 10 nucleotides agree with TRBD1. V lost 5 bases, J lost 6 bases, and 6 bases stayed unmatched. In germline, CDR1 is SGHNT, CDR2 YENEEA. There are 15 residues in the CDR3. CDR3 sequence: CASSRQGALAGELFF. Here the CDR3 DNA reads TGTGCCAGCAGCCGACAGGGGGCCTTGGCCGGGGAGCTGTTTTTT.

The table lists this clonotype with a count of one. No DNA is shown, since the ends of the CDR3 on it are uncertain; the CDR3 is the one TCRdb lists. The chain carries TRBV7-5 and TRBJ2-3. TRBV7-5 is a pseudogene locus. Inclusive of both ends, the CDR3 amounts to 13 amino acids. CDR3 residues: CISVPEALDTQYF.

In this sample, this clonotype turned up a few times. Its ends do not fully match the called genes, so a read error is possible. DNA for the CDR3: TGTGCCAGCCGTTACAGGGGGCGTCATGGCTACACCTTC. It translates to CASRYRGRHGYTF. The chain recombines TRBV6-5 with TRBJ1-2; TRBD1 agrees at 9 bases. Germline assignment: CDR1 MNHEY and CDR2 SVGAGI. The CDR3 spans 13 residues.

This chain links TRBV12-3 or TRBV12-4 with TRBJ2-5, with 8 bases identical to TRBD2. The CDR3 covers 13 residues. The V segment lost 8 bases and the J segment 3 bases; nucleotides outside the gene matches: 5. Here the CDR3 DNA reads TGTGCCAGCCTGCGGGGGGAAAAAGAGACCCAGTACTTC. It yields the protein CASLRGEKETQYF.

J is TRBJ2-3 and V is TRBV5-4, with 8 bases matching TRBD2. Germline V gene lookup returns CDR1 SGHNT and CDR2 YYREEE (reference sequence). V shed 3 bases and J 0 bases; nucleotides not matched to a gene: 6. The CDR3 runs to 16 residues. The CDR3 is CASSYRTSPSTDTQYF. For the CDR3, the DNA is TGTGCCAGCAGCTATCGGACTAGCCCTAGCACAGATACGCAGTATTTT. Drawing the rest from reference TRBV5-4 and TRBJ2-3, the complete variable domain is ETGVTQSPTHLIKTRGQQVTLRCSSQSGHNTVSWYQQALGQGPQFIFQYYREEENGRGNFPPRFSGLQFPNYSSELNVNALELDDSALYLCASSYRTSPSTDTQYFGPGTRLTVL.

The genes are TRBV19 and TRBJ1-6; D is undetermined. Trimming removed 1 base from V and 0 bases from J, with 13 bases in between. This CDR3 has 18 amino acids. In germline, CDR1 is LNHDA, CDR2 SQIVND (reference sequence). The CDR3 DNA reads as TGTGCCAGTAGTATAGCGGGCAGTCGAACCTCCTATAATTCACCCCTCCACTTT. Protein product: CASSIAGSRTSYNSPLHF.

This clonotype was found a few times. The V and J genes are TRBV27 and TRBJ2-5; 7 nucleotides match TRBD2. Germline values: CDR1 MNHEY, CDR2 SMNVEV (reference sequence). There are 15 residues in the CDR3. With V trimmed by 3 bases and J by 7 bases, 11 bases remained unmatched. CDR3 coding DNA: TGTGCCAGCAGTTTCGGGGGAGGGCCCGAGGGGACCCAGTACTTC. It specifies CASSFGGGPEGTQYF.

The chain combines TRBV30 with TRBJ1-2; a weak D match, TRBD1 (5 bases). V was cut by 7 bases and J by 7 bases, with 16 bases left in between. Germline V CDR1 and CDR2: GTSNPN, SVGIG (reference sequence). This CDR3 contains 12 residues. The CDR3 DNA sequence: TGTGCCTTGGGGCTCGGAGACTTTGGCTACACCTTC. It is translated as CALGLGDFGYTF.

The chain uses TRBV18 and TRBJ2-7; 12 bases match TRBD1. There are 14 residues in the CDR3. Looked up from germline, CDR1 is KGHSH and CDR2 is LQKENI. J was trimmed by 6 bases and V by 6 bases; bases with no gene match: 6. CDR3 amino acids: CASSLGQGASEQYF. The CDR3 nucleotides are TGTGCCAGCTCCTTGGGACAGGGGGCATCCGAGCAGTACTTC.

The chain has TRBV5-1 and TRBJ2-5, with D tentatively TRBD2 (6 bases). Trimming removed 2 bases at V and 5 bases at J, with 10 bases between. The CDR3 length is 13 residues. The germline V gene encodes CDR1 SGHRS and CDR2 YFSETQ. This CDR3 is CASSFVGRETQYF. The CDR3 region has the DNA TGCGCCAGCAGCTTCGTGGGGAGGGAGACCCAGTACTTC.

The V gene is TRBV25-1, the J gene TRBJ2-4, with D unclear. The CDR3 length is 13 residues. Trimming cost V 4 bases and J 1 base, with 5 bases left between them. CDR1 and CDR2 from the germline V gene are MGHDK and SYGVNS. In DNA, the CDR3 is TGTGCCAGCAGTGCGCTTGCCAAAAACATTCAGTACTTC. Its translation: CASSALAKNIQYF.

The chain couples TRBV7-9 to TRBJ1-4, with D perhaps TRBD1 (5 bases). Trimming left V 4 bases short and J 6 bases short, with 15 bases between. There are 15 residues in the CDR3. The V gene's germline CDR1 is SEHNR and CDR2 FQNEAQ (reference sequence). This chain's CDR3 is CASSSRNGADEKLFF. The DNA of the CDR3 is TGTGCCAGCAGCTCCCGAAACGGGGCCGATGAAAAACTGTTTTTT. The entire variable domain, with the rest obtained from reference TRBV7-9 and TRBJ1-4, is as follows: DTGVSQNPRHKITKRGQNVTFRCDPISEHNRLYWYRQTLGQGPEFLTYFQNEAQLEKSRLLSDRFSAERPKGSFSTLEIQRTEQGDSAMYLCASSSRNGADEKLFFGSGTQLSVL.

V is TRBV2 and J is TRBJ1-3; D ambiguous. Trimming removed 7 bases at V and 0 bases at J, with 7 bases between. This CDR3 comprises 13 residues. The germline CDR1 and CDR2 sequences are SNHLY and FYNNEI. The chain's CDR3 is CASNPDSGNTIYF. The DNA for the CDR3 is TGTGCCAGCAACCCCGACTCTGGAAACACCATATATTTT.

V is TRBV5-1 and J is TRBJ2-7; 9 nucleotides line up with TRBD1. With 4 bases clipped from V and 5 bases from J, the junction kept 10 bases outside the gene matches. Germline-derived CDR1 and CDR2 are SGHRS and YFSETQ. This CDR3 is built from 15 residues. The CDR3 DNA reads as TGCGCCAGCAGCATCGGACAGGGGATAGGCCACGAGCAGTACTTC. This encodes CASSIGQGIGHEQYF. Supplemented by reference TRBV5-1 and TRBJ2-7, the full variable domain reads KAGVTQTPRYLIKTRGQQVTLSCSPISGHRSVSWYQQTPGQGLQFLFEYFSETQRNKGNFPGRFSGRQFSNSRSEMNVSTLELGDSALYLCASSIGQGIGHEQYFGPGTRLTVT.